This T cell receptor beta chain was recorded in a study of T cell responses to AZD1222 COVID-19 vaccine. The CDR3 contains 15 residues. Unmatched junction bases numbered 5, after V lost 2 bases and J lost 5 bases. Germline V gives CDR1 LGHNA, CDR2 YSLEER. Study outcomes and limitations: None of the repertoires were sampled until the peak T cell response had passed.

Repertoires were generated with immunoSEQ multiplex PCR, while TCRdb's copy carries only in-frame clones and drops some. The data hold 250,000 or so clones, with approximately 95% observed a single time. To note about this clone: Antigen: not known.

Sequencing was performed on peripheral blood, taken on day 0 of AZD1222 vaccination. This clonotype originated in an adult in good health. The J gene is TRBJ2-1, the V gene TRBV4-3, with TRBD2 identical over 8 bases. The CDR3 reads CASSQSGTRNNEQFF. The CDR3 nucleotides are TGCGCCAGCAGCCAATCCGGGACTAGAAACAATGAGCAGTTCTTC.